This T cell receptor beta chain was retrieved from a study of T-cell reconstitution after alpha-beta-depleted transplantation in children. As it was prepared, the TCRbeta library received unique molecular identifiers. TCRdb reprocessed the PCR reads via MiXCR and lists one record per CDR3 protein. The table has around 200,000 distinct CDR3 sequences, roughly 9% seen once; the top ten hold 6.2%. This clonotype has a count of ten or more. Trimming pared 7 bases from V and 2 bases from J, leaving 12 bases between. The germline CDR1 and CDR2 sequences are ENHRY and SYGVKD. The CDR3 runs 13 residues. The receptor comes from a human donor who donated a stem cell graft to a child with acute lymphoblastic leukemia. The genes are TRBV10-3 and TRBJ2-7, with D tentatively TRBD2 (6 bases). Here the sequenced sample was PBMCs from the stem cell graft donor, taken from the stem cell graft. The CDR3 coding sequence is TGTGCCATCAACGGAGGGTCCACCTACGAGCAGTACTTC. It is translated as CAINGGSTYEQYF.